This T cell receptor (beta chain) was sequenced in a study of T cell responses to AZD1222 COVID-19 vaccine. The table lists this clone with a count of one. V was pared by 5 bases and J by 0 bases, with 9 bases of the junction left unmatched. The germline gives CDR1 SGHTA, CDR2 FQGNSA. The CDR3 covers 16 residues. The protocol was immunoSEQ multiplex PCR, while the TCRdb copy is restricted to in-frame clones and leaves out a portion. The sample shows over 200,000 clones, around 94% of them seen only once. This chain links TRBV7-2 with TRBJ2-7, with 8 positions matching TRBD2. This material consisted of peripheral blood, taken 28 days after the second dose of the MenACWY control vaccine. The clonotype was recovered from an adult who received the MenACWY meningococcal vaccine as a control. CDR3 DNA: TGTGCCAGCAGCCTAGGGCTCAGCGGGAGCTCCTACGAGCAGTACTTC. Its protein is CASSLGLSGSSYEQYF.